This TCR beta chain derives from a study of cytotoxic CD8 clonotypes in ibrutinib-treated CLL. Looking at the study overall: Average yields of 255,043 productive templates and around 100,000 productive rearrangements characterized the samples.

General observations from the study: The clonality rise at ibrutinib response reflected private clonotype expansion.

Sequencing used immunoSEQ multiplex PCR; TCRdb keeps in-frame clones, though not all of them. The data contain about 25,000 clones, 65% to 80% of them seen just once; the ten biggest clones take up approximately 46%. Germline assignment: CDR1 SGDLS and CDR2 YYNGEE. V dropped 0 bases and J dropped 14 bases, with 12 bases sitting between them. The CDR3 covers 13 residues. As to this clone: Its specificity is unknown.

The sequence derives from a human donor with chronic lymphocytic leukemia. The chain has TRBV9 and TRBJ1-6; unclear D gene. Material: PBMCs, obtained after 12 months of ibrutinib treatment. CDR3 protein: CASSVGTESSLHF. CDR3 coding DNA: TGTGCCAGCAGCGTAGGAACAGAATCATCCCTCCACTTT. Full variable domain (missing parts from reference TRBV9 and TRBJ1-6): DSGVTQTPKHLITATGQRVTLRCSPRSGDLSVYWYQQSLDQGLQFLIQYYNGEERAKGNILERFSAQQFPDLHSELNLSSLELGDSALYFCASSVGTESSLHFGNGTRLTVT.